This T cell receptor (beta chain) was sequenced in a study of T cell changes during pregnancy in multiple sclerosis (dated by TCRdb to the late 2010s). As for the study more broadly: The study examined how the T cell repertoire changed over the course of pregnancy in women with multiple sclerosis.

On this clone: It lacks a known antigen. Base qualities are not provided; no much larger clone lies one nucleotide away.

The library came from the immunoSEQ multiplex PCR assay. Held by TCRdb, this immuneACCESS table contains in-frame sequences only and omits some clones. Under half of the omission traces to an unresolved V gene where checked; the cause of the rest is unknown. The sample table lists over 30,000 clones, roughly 89% of them with a count of one. The ten most abundant clones make up roughly 3.5% of the sample. The input for sequencing was CD8+ T cells from peripheral blood mononuclear cells, taken in the third trimester of pregnancy. The clonotype comes from a female donor with multiple sclerosis, enrolled in a pregnancy study.

In nucleotide form, the sequence is TGTGCCAGCGTCGGGGGAGAGACCCAGTACTTC. This gives the protein CASVGGETQYF. The chain is made from TRBV27 and TRBJ2-5, with TRBD2 tentatively as D gene (6 bases match). The CDR3, cysteine through phenylalanine, is 11 amino acids long. The retained sequence is limited to the CDR3, 33 bases, with the frame set at the first base. V and J lose 8 bases and 4 bases, and a span of 8 bases separates them. In the germline V gene (reference sequence), CDR1 corresponds to MNHEY and CDR2 to SMNVEV.